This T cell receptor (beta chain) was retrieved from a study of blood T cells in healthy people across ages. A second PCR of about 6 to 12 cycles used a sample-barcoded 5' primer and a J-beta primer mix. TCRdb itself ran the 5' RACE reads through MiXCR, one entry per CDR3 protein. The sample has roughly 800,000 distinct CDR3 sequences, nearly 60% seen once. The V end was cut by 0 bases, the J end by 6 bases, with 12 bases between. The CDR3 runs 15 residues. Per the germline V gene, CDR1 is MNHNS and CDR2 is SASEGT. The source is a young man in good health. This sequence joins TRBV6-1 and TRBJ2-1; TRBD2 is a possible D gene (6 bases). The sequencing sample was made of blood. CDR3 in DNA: TGTGCCAGCAGTGAAGCGCTTAACGGGAGCAATGAGCAGTTCTTC. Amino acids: CASSEALNGSNEQFF.